This T cell receptor beta chain was sequenced in a study of memory CD4+ T cells and cytomegalovirus serostatus. Overall study: Of the healthy Belgian adults, eight or nine were CMV seropositive and 20 to 30 seronegative.

Findings and limits, study-wide: Suggested: most of the CMV-linked TCR signature lies in CD4+ memory cells. About 40% of the roughly 160 known CMV-associated TCRbeta sequences appeared in CD4+ memory.

Points on this clone: What it binds is not known.

This table comes from immunoSEQ multiplex PCR, and its TCRdb copy is limited to in-frame clones, with some not included. Here the sample spans about 56,000 clones, around 76% being singletons. V trimming: 6 bases; J trimming: 7 bases; junction bases outside the gene matches: 2. The V gene's germline CDR1 is DFQATT and CDR2 SNEGSKA (reference sequence). This CDR3 region has 11 residues. The sort gate was single viable CD3+CD4+CD8-CD45RO+ cells for memory CD4+ T cells. Donors' CMV status reflects serum IgG against pp150, pp28, p38, p52. The TCR was taken from an adult in good health and CMV-seronegative. The V call is TRBV20-1, the J call TRBJ2-1; TRBD2 agrees at 8 bases. The sequencing input was memory CD4+ T cells from blood. In nucleotides, the CDR3 is TGCAGTGCCGAGCGGGGGAATGAGCAGTTCTTC. Its translation is CSAERGNEQFF.